Below, 20 T cell receptor beta chains from the same sample are listed, as sequenced in a study of cytomegalovirus exposure and HLA in healthy donors. Measured with immunoSEQ multiplex PCR; TCRdb has only the in-frame clones, and not every one. Of approximately 90,000 clones listed, under 95% are singletons. The sequenced sample was PBMCs. Receptor source: a woman aged 30 to 39 in good health and CMV-seropositive.

V usage is TRBV7-6 and J usage is TRBJ2-7; 11 bases align to TRBD2. Germline CDR1 and CDR2: SGHVS and FNYEAQ. J lost 5 bases, V lost 2 bases, and 8 bases had no gene match. This CDR3 has 16 amino acids. The CDR3 loop is CASSLPRLAGLDEQYF. For the CDR3, the DNA is TGTGCCAGCAGCTTACCTCGACTAGCGGGATTGGACGAGCAGTACTTC.

This rearrangement joins TRBV25-1 to TRBJ1-5, with 7 bases lining up with TRBD1. Germline trimming cut 2 bases from V and 0 bases from J; bases unmatched to any gene: 4. The CDR3 loop spans 16 amino acids. Germline values: CDR1 MGHDK, CDR2 SYGVNS. The CDR3 sequence: CASSEGRGTSNQPQHF. The CDR3 region has the DNA TGTGCCAGCAGTGAAGGCAGGGGGACTAGCAATCAGCCCCAGCATTTT. Based on the CDR3 plus reference TRBV25-1 and TRBJ1-5, the full variable domain is EADIYQTPRYLVIGTGKKITLECSQTMGHDKMYWYQQDPGMELHLIHYSYGVNSTEKGDLSSESTVSRIRTEHFPLTLESARPSHTSQYLCASSEGRGTSNQPQHFGDGTRLSIL.

The rearrangement joins TRBV6-5 to TRBJ1-2; 7 bases agree with TRBD1. V was clipped by 3 bases and J by 2 bases; unmatched bases: 3. This CDR3 contains 14 residues. The V gene's germline CDR1 is MNHEY and CDR2 SVGAGI. CDR3: CASSYDRANYGYTF. DNA of the CDR3: TGTGCCAGCAGTTATGACAGGGCCAACTATGGCTACACCTTC.

This clone was observed once. The CDR3 DNA sequence: TGTGCCAGCAGCCCAGTTGGTGAAGCTTTCTTT. Encoded protein: CASSPVGEAFF. The rearrangement links TRBV5-8 to TRBJ1-1; D is unclear. The V end lost 4 bases, the J end lost 7 bases, and 8 bases lay between the germline ends. The CDR3 contains 11 residues. Looked up from germline, CDR1 is SGHTS and CDR2 is YDEGEE.

This clone appeared once. The chain links TRBV14 to TRBJ2-6; TRBD1 is a possible D gene (5 bases). With 4 bases removed from V and 5 bases from J, the gap between germline ends came to 21 bases. Germline CDR1 and CDR2: SGHDN and FVKESK. The CDR3 is 18 amino acids. This CDR3 reads CASSPSVAGPLRANVLTF. The DNA of the CDR3 is TGTGCCAGCAGCCCGTCTGTGGCAGGGCCACTCCGGGCCAACGTCCTGACTTTC.

CDR3 sequence (DNA): TGTGCCTGGATTTTAGAGTTCGGTAAGTTGAGCTACGAGCAGTACTTC. Its translation is CAWILEFGKLSYEQYF. The V gene is TRBV30, the J gene TRBJ2-7; D unclear. The CDR3 loop spans 16 amino acids. V was trimmed by 4 bases and J by 3 bases, leaving 22 bases between them. Per the germline V gene, CDR1 is GTSNPN and CDR2 is SVGIG (reference sequence).

This clone was seen only a few times. The V and J genes are TRBV4-1 and TRBJ2-6; a possible D gene is TRBD1 (6 bases). The length of the CDR3 is 16 residues. Per germline, CDR1 MGHRA and CDR2 YSYEKL. V was trimmed by 1 base and J by 4 bases, leaving 11 bases between them. The CDR3 DNA sequence: TGCGCCAGCAGCCAAGTACAGGGTACCGGGGCCAACGTCCTGACTTTC. Amino acid sequence: CASSQVQGTGANVLTF.

The rearrangement links TRBV19 to TRBJ1-2; a possible D gene is TRBD1 (6 bases). CDR3 length: 15 residues. The V end was cut by 7 bases, the J end by 0 bases, with 15 bases between. Looked up from germline, CDR1 is LNHDA and CDR2 is SQIVND (reference sequence). CDR3: CASKHREGTNYGYTF. The CDR3 bases are TGTGCCAGTAAGCACAGGGAGGGTACTAACTATGGCTACACCTTC.

In DNA form, the CDR3 reads TGTGCCAGCAGTTTGGACAGGGAGGTGAGGAATGAGCAGTTCTTC. Protein sequence: CASSLDREVRNEQFF. The rearrangement joins TRBV2 to TRBJ2-1, with 8 nucleotides matching TRBD1. V gave up 5 bases and J gave up 7 bases; unmatched junction bases: 10. Germline lookup yields CDR1 SNHLY and CDR2 FYNNEI. The CDR3 spans 15 residues.

The rearrangement links TRBV5-8 to TRBJ2-7; 10 nucleotides align to TRBD1. CDR1 SGHTS and CDR2 YDEGEE come from the germline V gene. The trim removed 4 bases at V and 4 bases at J, leaving 5 bases unmatched. The CDR3 is 14 residues long. CDR3 in amino acids: CASSPDRGTYEQYF. Here the CDR3 DNA reads TGTGCCAGCAGCCCGGACAGGGGGACTTACGAGCAGTACTTC.

The rearrangement joins TRBV7-9 to TRBJ2-3, with no clear D. CDR3 length equals 13 residues. Trimming took 10 bases from V and 2 from J, leaving 13 bases between them. CDR1 and CDR2 from the germline V gene are SEHNR and FQNEAQ (reference sequence). For the CDR3, the DNA is TGTGCCATCGAAGCCCTTACCACAGATACGCAGTATTTT. Protein: CAIEALTTDTQYF.

The rearrangement joins TRBV30 to TRBJ1-4, with TRBD1 as a possible D gene (5 bases). Trimming removed 4 bases at V and 7 bases at J, with 19 bases between. Germline-derived CDR1 and CDR2 are GTSNPN and SVGIG (reference sequence). This CDR3 contains 15 residues. CDR3 sequence (DNA): TGTGCCTGGAACCCAGTCGGGGGTCTAGGTGAAAAACTGTTTTTT. Its translation is CAWNPVGGLGEKLFF. Full variable domain (outside the CDR3, taken from reference TRBV30 and TRBJ1-4): SQTIHQWPATLVQPVGSPLSLECTVEGTSNPNLYWYRQAAGRGLQLLFYSVGIGQISSEVPQNLSASRPQDRQFILSSKKLLLSDSGFYLCAWNPVGGLGEKLFFGSGTQLSVL.

V and J are TRBV10-3 and TRBJ2-2; perhaps TRBD2 as D (5 bases). The CDR3 totals 14 residues. Germline CDR1 reads ENHRY; CDR2 reads SYGVKD. Trimming stripped 7 bases from V and 6 bases from J, with 15 bases between. DNA for the CDR3: TGTGCCATCAACACACTAGGACGGGCCGGGGAGCTGTTTTTT. This encodes CAINTLGRAGELFF.

V usage is TRBV6-5 and J usage is TRBJ2-7, with TRBD1 as a possible D gene (6 bases). Germline CDR1 is MNHEY and CDR2 is SVGAGI. The CDR3 has 12 residues. Trimming pared 6 bases from V and 6 bases from J, leaving 12 bases between. The CDR3 DNA reads TGTGCCAGCAGGCACAGGGATGGCGAGCAGTACTTC. Amino acid sequence: CASRHRDGEQYF.

This clone was seen a single time. The chain combines TRBV27 with TRBJ2-1, with D possibly being TRBD2 (7 bases). The V gene lost 5 bases and the J gene lost 10 bases, with 21 bases spanning the gap. The V gene's germline CDR1 is MNHEY and CDR2 SMNVEV (reference sequence). The CDR3 is made up of 15 amino acids. CDR3 in DNA: TGTGCCAGCAGTCGTTGGGCGGGGGCCCCAGGAGAGCAGTTCTTC. Its protein product is CASSRWAGAPGEQFF.

J is TRBJ1-5 and V is TRBV7-9; no clear D gene. The CDR3 runs to 15 residues. The V gene's germline CDR1 is SEHNR and CDR2 FQNEAQ (reference sequence). Trimming cost V 1 base and J 0 bases, with 7 bases left between them. CDR3 region: CASSLDTVSNQPQHF. The CDR3 DNA follows: TGTGCCAGCAGCTTAGACACAGTTAGCAATCAGCCCCAGCATTTT.

The rearrangement uses TRBV2 and TRBJ2-1; D might be TRBD2 (7 bases). V lost 3 bases to trimming and J lost 1 base, with 10 bases between them. CDR3 length: 15 amino acids. CDR1 and CDR2 (germline): SNHLY, FYNNEI. The CDR3 coding sequence is TGTGCCAGCAGTGAGGGGGGGGCGTCCTACAATGAGCAGTTCTTC. It specifies CASSEGGASYNEQFF.

The genes are TRBV6-5 and TRBJ2-7, with 7 bases that match TRBD2. The CDR3 runs to 14 residues. CDR1 and CDR2 (germline): MNHEY, SVGAGI. The V and J ends lost 0 bases and 13 bases, in that order; junction bases with no gene match: 12. The CDR3 reads CASSYSRDYRRDYF. DNA for the CDR3: TGTGCCAGCAGTTACTCCCGGGACTACCGTCGGGATTACTTC.

This clone was picked up one time. The rearrangement links TRBV7-9 to TRBJ1-1; no clear D. V lost 8 bases to trimming and J lost 7 bases, with 11 bases between them. CDR1 and CDR2 (germline): SEHNR, FQNEAQ (reference sequence). This CDR3 spans 11 amino acids. The CDR3 region is CASLSLNEAFF. The CDR3 DNA is TGTGCCAGCCTCTCACTCAATGAAGCTTTCTTT.

The chain employs TRBV4-2 and TRBJ2-3; unclear D gene. This CDR3 region has 14 residues. The V gene's germline CDR1 is LGHNA and CDR2 YNFKEQ. V dropped 2 bases and J dropped 2 bases, with 8 bases sitting between them. In DNA, the CDR3 is TGTGCCAGCAGCCAAAACGACTTCACAGATACGCAGTATTTT. Translation: CASSQNDFTDTQYF.